The 26 T cell receptor beta chains below come from one sample, sequenced in a study of OX40 agonist ivuxolimab in advanced cancers. Some clones are missing from TCRdb's copy, which holds only in-frame ones; the method was immunoSEQ multiplex PCR. The data show more than 40,000 clones, with 84% seen just once and roughly a quarter held by the top ten. The sample here was CD4+ or CD8+ T cells sorted from blood, taken in a trial of the OX40 agonist ivuxolimab. The receptors come from an adult with an advanced solid tumor such as melanoma, head and neck, liver or kidney cancer.

The rearrangement links TRBV5-6 to TRBJ1-5, with TRBD1 matching over 7 bases. Germline CDR1 SGHDT, CDR2 YYEEEE. The CDR3 extends over 15 amino acids. J was trimmed by 0 bases and V by 4 bases; bases with no gene match: 4. CDR3 in amino acids: CASSARDSSNQPQHF. DNA for the CDR3: TGTGCCAGCAGCGCAAGGGACAGTAGCAATCAGCCCCAGCATTTT.

The V and J genes are TRBV9 and TRBJ1-2; D uncertain. The CDR3 is 13 amino acids. CDR1 and CDR2 (germline): SGDLS, YYNGEE. Trimming removed 2 bases from V and 5 bases from J, with 10 bases in between. In DNA form, the CDR3 reads TGTGCCAGCAGCGTTAGGGTTGGTTATGGCTACACCTTC. It yields the protein CASSVRVGYGYTF.

The chain recombines TRBV27 with TRBJ2-7; a weak D match, TRBD2 (6 bases). The CDR3 covers 15 residues. The germline V gene encodes CDR1 MNHEY and CDR2 SMNVEV (reference sequence). V lost 5 bases, J lost 5 bases, and 19 bases lay in between. The chain's CDR3 is CASSIGTPDRDEQYF. The CDR3 DNA sequence: TGTGCCAGCAGTATCGGGACTCCGGACCGCGACGAGCAGTACTTC.

The chain links TRBV6-5 to TRBJ1-4; possibly TRBD1 for D (5 bases). The V end lost 6 bases, the J end lost 6 bases, and 8 bases lay between the germline ends. The CDR3 totals 12 residues. Per the germline V gene, CDR1 is MNHEY and CDR2 is SVGAGI. The CDR3 nucleotides are TGTGCCAGCAGCTTGGGGGATGAAAAACTGTTTTTT. Amino acids: CASSLGDEKLFF.

The rearrangement links TRBV4-1 to TRBJ2-1, with a tentative D call TRBD2 (5 bases). V was shortened by 0 bases and J by 2 bases, with 11 bases between the two germline ends. Germline V lookup: CDR1 MGHRA, CDR2 YSYEKL. The CDR3 length is 16 residues. The CDR3 here is CASSQDISGAYNEQFF. CDR3 DNA sequence: TGCGCCAGCAGCCAAGATATCAGCGGAGCCTACAATGAGCAGTTCTTC.

The rearrangement links TRBV4-1 to TRBJ2-7; 7 bases align to TRBD1. Trimming cost V 3 bases and J 0 bases; bases outside gene matches: 14. Germline V gives CDR1 MGHRA, CDR2 YSYEKL. This CDR3 has 18 amino acids. CDR3 DNA sequence: TGCGCCAGCAGCCACCTAACCCCAGGACAGGCGAGCTCCTACGAGCAGTACTTC. Its translation is CASSHLTPGQASSYEQYF.

This rearrangement joins TRBV27 to TRBJ2-5, with TRBD2 as a possible D gene (6 bases). CDR3 size: 15 residues. CDR1 MNHEY and CDR2 SMNVEV come from the germline V gene (reference sequence). Trimming shortened V by 5 bases and J by 1 base, and 14 bases separated the two germline ends. The CDR3 loop is CASSTIAARQETQYF. For the CDR3, the DNA is TGTGCCAGCAGTACAATAGCGGCCCGCCAAGAGACCCAGTACTTC.

This rearrangement joins TRBV5-6 to TRBJ2-2; 7 nucleotides agree with TRBD1. The V and J ends lost 3 bases and 8 bases, in that order; junction bases with no gene match: 7. The CDR3 sequence is 14 residues long. CDR1 and CDR2 from the germline V gene are SGHDT and YYEEEE. The CDR3 DNA follows: TGTGCCAGCAGCTCGGGACAGCTTGTAGGGGAGCTGTTTTTT. This translates into CASSSGQLVGELFF.

This clone was seen just once. The chain has TRBV5-6 and TRBJ2-7, with D maybe TRBD1 (5 bases). This CDR3 comprises 12 residues. CDR1 is SGHDT, CDR2 YYEEEE, per germline. V lost 1 base, J lost 6 bases, and 8 bases lay in between. CDR3 residues: CASSLTGSEQYF. In DNA, the CDR3 is TGTGCCAGCAGCTTGACAGGTTCCGAGCAGTACTTC. Supplemented by reference TRBV5-6 and TRBJ2-7, the full variable domain reads DAGVTQSPTHLIKTRGQQVTLRCSPKSGHDTVSWYQQALGQGPQFIFQYYEEEERQRGNFPDRFSGHQFPNYSSELNVNALLLGDSALYLCASSLTGSEQYFGPGTRLTVT.

V gene TRBV7-9 combines with J gene TRBJ1-2; maybe TRBD1 (6 bases). The CDR3 runs to 16 residues. The germline gives CDR1 SEHNR, CDR2 FQNEAQ (reference sequence). V lost 0 bases to trimming and J lost 7 bases, with 18 bases between them. The chain's CDR3 is CASSLAKRQDLGGYTF. The DNA of the CDR3 is TGTGCCAGCAGCTTAGCGAAGAGACAGGACTTAGGTGGCTACACCTTC.

The DNA of the CDR3 is TGTGCCAGCAGCGCCCCGGGGTCGTACGAGCAGTACTTC. Encoded protein: CASSAPGSYEQYF. J is TRBJ2-7 and V is TRBV9; tentative D call: TRBD2 (5 bases). With 3 bases removed from V and 4 bases from J, the gap between germline ends came to 11 bases. In germline, CDR1 is SGDLS, CDR2 YYNGEE. This CDR3 is built from 13 residues.

This clone occurred a few times. This sequence joins TRBV2 and TRBJ2-5; 8 bases are shared with TRBD2. Germline V gene lookup returns CDR1 SNHLY and CDR2 FYNNEI. The CDR3 is 14 residues long. J lost 2 bases, V lost 3 bases, and 2 bases had no gene match. The CDR3 loop reads CASSESGGQETQYF. DNA of the CDR3: TGTGCCAGCAGTGAGTCGGGAGGGCAAGAGACCCAGTACTTC.

The chain links TRBV5-5 to TRBJ1-2; the D is unclear. The length of the CDR3 is 14 residues. Trimming took 2 bases from V and 2 from J, leaving 10 bases between them. Germline V gene lookup returns CDR1 SGHKS and CDR2 YYEKEE (reference sequence). CDR3 amino acids: CASSFFEGNYGYTF. The CDR3 nucleotides are TGTGCCAGCAGCTTTTTTGAAGGGAACTATGGCTACACCTTC.

The table lists this clone with a count of one. This chain uses TRBV11-2 with TRBJ2-3; D possibly corresponds to TRBD2 (6 bases). Germline assignment: CDR1 SGHAT and CDR2 FQNNGV. This CDR3 is 12 amino acids long. The V gene lost 5 bases and the J gene lost 3 bases, with 6 bases spanning the gap. This CDR3 is CASSGGTDTQYF. CDR3 DNA: TGTGCCAGCAGCGGAGGGACAGATACGCAGTATTTT.

Concerning this clone: This sample includes further DNA sequences coding for the same CDR3. The chain recombines TRBV30 with TRBJ2-7; D remains ambiguous. Between the trimmed V and J ends, which lost 0 bases and 2 bases, there was a span of 5 bases. CDR1 GTSNPN and CDR2 SVGIG come from the germline V gene (reference sequence). This CDR3 has 12 amino acids. The CDR3 nucleotides are TGTGCCTGGAGTGTGGGTACCTACGAGCAGTACTTC. This codes for CAWSVGTYEQYF.

The chain uses TRBV7-2 and TRBJ2-7, with 14 nucleotides matching TRBD2. This CDR3 contains 17 residues. Germline CDR1 is SGHTA and CDR2 is FQGNSA. J was trimmed by 3 bases and V by 5 bases; bases with no gene match: 9. DNA of the CDR3: TGTGCCAGCAGCGGCAAGGGACTAGCGGGAGTCTTCTACGAGCAGTACTTC. Amino acid sequence: CASSGKGLAGVFYEQYF.

This rearrangement joins TRBV28 to TRBJ1-5; D is unresolved. V dropped 2 bases and J dropped 9 bases, with 11 bases sitting between them. This CDR3 is 13 amino acids long. Germline CDR1 reads MDHEN; CDR2 reads SYDVKM. The CDR3 bases are TGTGCCAGCAGTTTACTGGGGTTGGGGCCCCAGCATTTT. Protein product: CASSLLGLGPQHF.

This rearrangement joins TRBV11-2 to TRBJ2-1, with 10 positions matching TRBD2. The J segment lost 4 bases and the V segment lost 7 bases, leaving 13 bases of the junction unmatched. Germline assignment: CDR1 SGHAT and CDR2 FQNNGV. The CDR3 has 17 amino acids. The CDR3 region has the DNA TGTGCCAGCATTCCCAGCAGCGGACTAGCGGCTTACAATGAGCAGTTCTTC. The encoded protein is CASIPSSGLAAYNEQFF.

The chain employs TRBV7-9 and TRBJ2-1, with TRBD1 as a possible D gene (5 bases). This CDR3 contains 15 residues. Germline V lookup: CDR1 SEHNR, CDR2 FQNEAQ (reference sequence). V lost 1 base to trimming and J lost 3 bases, with 10 bases between them. CDR3 DNA: TGTGCCAGCAGCTTAGGGTTTGGACACTACAATGAGCAGTTCTTC. It specifies CASSLGFGHYNEQFF. The whole variable domain, filled in from reference TRBV7-9 and TRBJ2-1, reads DTGVSQNPRHKITKRGQNVTFRCDPISEHNRLYWYRQTLGQGPEFLTYFQNEAQLEKSRLLSDRFSAERPKGSFSTLEIQRTEQGDSAMYLCASSLGFGHYNEQFFGPGTRLTVL.

The chain has TRBV28 and TRBJ1-2; the D is unclear. The CDR3 is 13 amino acids. Germline V CDR1 and CDR2: MDHEN, SYDVKM. The germline V and J ends were trimmed by 8 bases and 5 bases, with 15 bases remaining between them. In DNA form, the CDR3 reads TGTGCCAGCGGTGGGAGGGCGGTATATGGCTACACCTTC. Residues: CASGGRAVYGYTF.

This sequence joins TRBV19 and TRBJ1-1; D call uncertain. CDR3 length equals 14 residues. Between the trimmed V and J ends, which lost 3 bases and 5 bases, there was a span of 13 bases. CDR1 and CDR2 (germline): LNHDA, SQIVND (reference sequence). In DNA form, the CDR3 reads TGTGCCAGTAGTATTGGAGGGTCGGGGACTGAAGCTTTCTTT. Protein: CASSIGGSGTEAFF.

V and J are TRBV4-2 and TRBJ2-7, with 7 bases fitting TRBD2. V gave up 3 bases and J gave up 6 bases; unmatched junction bases: 5. The CDR3 is 13 amino acids. Germline loops: CDR1 LGHNA, CDR2 YNFKEQ. CDR3 in DNA: TGTGCCAGCAGCCAGGGGGGGGAAGTCGAGCAGTACTTC. Protein product: CASSQGGEVEQYF.

This clone was seen once. The chain uses TRBV27 and TRBJ2-3; D may be TRBD1 or TRBD2 (5 bases each). Germline V gene lookup returns CDR1 MNHEY and CDR2 SMNVEV (reference sequence). Trimming left V 7 bases short and J 2 bases short, with 25 bases between. CDR3 length: 18 residues. The CDR3 spells CASNIPGISWGTTDTQYF. The CDR3 DNA sequence: TGTGCCAGCAACATCCCCGGAATTTCGTGGGGGACCACAGATACGCAGTATTTT.

The chain couples TRBV28 to TRBJ2-2; 11 nucleotides match TRBD2. With V trimmed by 6 bases and J by 5 bases, 5 bases remained unmatched. This CDR3 has 15 amino acids. Germline V lookup: CDR1 MDHEN, CDR2 SYDVKM. The chain's CDR3 is CASRGLAGLTGELFF. CDR3 DNA: TGTGCCAGCAGAGGACTAGCGGGCCTAACCGGGGAGCTGTTTTTT.

CDR3 sequence (DNA): TGTGCCAGCGGGGTAACGGTCTATGGCTACACCTTC. Translated, it gives CASGVTVYGYTF. The J gene is TRBJ1-2, the V gene TRBV19; unclear D gene. Germline CDR1 LNHDA, CDR2 SQIVND (reference sequence). V was pared by 9 bases and J by 4 bases, with 12 bases between. This CDR3 has 12 residues.

The chain carries TRBV30 and TRBJ2-7; 12 bases agree with TRBD2. Per germline, CDR1 GTSNPN and CDR2 SVGIG (reference sequence). The J segment lost 2 bases and the V segment lost 4 bases, leaving 9 bases of the junction unmatched. CDR3 length: 16 residues. The CDR3 sequence: CAWTPSGGAGAYEQYF. The CDR3 DNA reads TGTGCCTGGACACCTAGCGGGGGGGCCGGCGCCTACGAGCAGTACTTC.